The 15 T cell receptor beta chains below were found in one sample sequenced in a study of CD8 T cells in ankylosing spondylitis. Using its own MiXCR run on the 5' RACE reads, TCRdb lists one record per CDR3 protein. The sample carries about 250,000 distinct CDR3 sequences, more than 20% recorded once. The source material was blood, either unsorted or a sorted T cell fraction (not recorded which). The source of these receptors is a male donor with ankylosing spondylitis or in good health (not recorded which).

The rearrangement links TRBV20-1 to TRBJ2-3; D assignment may be TRBD1 or TRBD2 (6 bases each). Germline V gives CDR1 DFQATT, CDR2 SNEGSKA (reference sequence). The CDR3 is 13 amino acids. V was cut by 3 bases and J by 6 bases, with 13 bases left in between. CDR3 region: CSAREGTRDTQYF. CDR3 nucleotide sequence: TGCAGTGCTAGGGAGGGGACACGGGATACGCAGTATTTT.

The chain recombines TRBV12-3 or TRBV12-4 with TRBJ2-3, with D possibly TRBD2 on 5 matching bases. Between the trimmed V and J ends, which lost 3 bases and 2 bases, there was a span of 12 bases. The CDR3 is 15 amino acids. CDR3 region: CASSLSAGLTDTQYF. CDR3 nucleotide sequence: TGTGCCAGCAGTTTGTCGGCGGGTCTCACAGATACGCAGTATTTT.

The rearrangement uses TRBV7-6 and TRBJ2-2; a weak D match, TRBD2 (5 bases). Trimming pared 0 bases from V and 6 bases from J, leaving 5 bases between. The CDR3 runs 13 residues. CDR1 and CDR2 from the germline V gene are SGHVS and FNYEAQ. In DNA form, the CDR3 reads TGTGCCAGCAGCTTAGCCGGGGCCGGGGAGCTGTTTTTT. Amino acid sequence: CASSLAGAGELFF. Combining the CDR3 with reference TRBV7-6 and TRBJ2-2 gives the whole variable domain GAGVSQSPRYKVTKRGQDVALRCDPISGHVSLYWYRQALGQGPEFLTYFNYEAQQDKSGLPNDRFSAERPEGSISTLTIQRTEQRDSAMYRCASSLAGAGELFFGEGSRLTVL.

The V call is TRBV3-1, the J call TRBJ1-4; D possibly corresponds to TRBD1 (5 bases). The CDR3 extends over 16 amino acids. The V end lost 4 bases, the J end lost 3 bases, and 15 bases lay between the germline ends. Germline CDR1 and CDR2: LGHDT and YNNKEL (reference sequence). The CDR3 region is CASSLRGQGPNEKLFF. The CDR3 DNA sequence: TGTGCCAGCAGCCTCCGCGGACAAGGACCTAATGAAAAACTGTTTTTT.

The sample holds many counts of this clonotype. V usage is TRBV5-1 and J usage is TRBJ1-1; no definite D call. Deletions cut 4 bases from V and 5 bases from J, with 12 bases between. The CDR3 sequence is 13 residues long. CDR1 and CDR2 from the germline V gene are SGHRS and YFSETQ. CDR3 sequence: CASSATDQTEAFF. CDR3 coding DNA: TGCGCCAGCAGCGCGACGGACCAAACTGAAGCTTTCTTT.

This clonotype was counted only a few times. The V call is TRBV6-5, the J call TRBJ2-5; weak D call: TRBD1 (5 bases). The ends were cut back, 2 bases at V and 4 bases at J, with 11 bases in the middle. This CDR3 region has 14 residues. CDR1 is MNHEY and CDR2 is SVGAGI in the germline V gene. CDR3 in DNA: TGTGCCAGCAGTTACCCAGGGCTAGGAGAGACCCAGTACTTC. This sequence encodes CASSYPGLGETQYF.

This clonotype was counted between two and nine times. The chain has TRBV29-1 and TRBJ1-5; perhaps TRBD1 as D (5 bases). The germline gives CDR1 SQVTM, CDR2 ANQGSEA. The CDR3 covers 13 residues. V dropped 7 bases and J dropped 3 bases, with 13 bases sitting between them. The CDR3 loop is CSAGWGLNQPQHF. The CDR3 nucleotides are TGCAGCGCCGGCTGGGGACTCAATCAGCCCCAGCATTTT.

The chain joins TRBV20-1 to TRBJ2-3; 11 positions match TRBD2. V shed 3 bases, J shed 2 bases, and the junction held 4 bases outside the gene matches. Germline assignment: CDR1 DFQATT and CDR2 SNEGSKA (reference sequence). The CDR3 has 15 residues. CDR3 DNA: TGCAGTGCTAGCCTAGCGGGGGGTAACACAGATACGCAGTATTTT. Residues: CSASLAGGNTDTQYF.

V is TRBV6-1 and J is TRBJ2-3; no firm D call. This CDR3 is 12 amino acids long. Per the germline V gene, CDR1 is MNHNS and CDR2 is SASEGT. V lost 3 bases to trimming and J lost 8 bases, with 9 bases between them. The CDR3 DNA is TGTGCCAGCAGTGAGTTAGCCGGTACGCAGTATTTT. Protein: CASSELAGTQYF.

This clonotype has at least ten counts. The CDR3 here is CSARDVRLGAQYF. In DNA, the CDR3 is TGCAGTGCTAGAGATGTCCGGTTAGGGGCGCAGTATTTT. The chain couples TRBV20-1 to TRBJ2-3; a weak D match, TRBD1 (5 bases). CDR3 length: 13 residues. Germline lookup yields CDR1 DFQATT and CDR2 SNEGSKA (reference sequence). Trimming left V 0 bases short and J 10 bases short, with 14 bases between.

This clonotype was seen more than once but under ten times. The chain employs TRBV24-1 and TRBJ1-2; 10 positions agree with TRBD1. The germline V gene has CDR1 KGHDR and CDR2 SFDVKD. The CDR3 has 13 amino acids. J was trimmed by 6 bases and V by 7 bases; bases with no gene match: 4. The CDR3 here is CATRSGTGDGYTF. The CDR3, as DNA: TGTGCCACCAGATCCGGGACAGGGGATGGCTACACCTTC.

The chain uses TRBV20-1 and TRBJ1-6; 9 nucleotides align to TRBD1. V lost 3 bases, J lost 14 bases, and 8 bases stayed unmatched. The CDR3 is 13 residues long. From germline, CDR1 is DFQATT and CDR2 SNEGSKA (reference sequence). Written as DNA, the CDR3 is TGCAGTGCTAGGGAACAGGGGGCGCAGACCCTCCACTTT. Translating gives CSAREQGAQTLHF.

J is TRBJ1-4 and V is TRBV29-1; TRBD1 matches at 8 bases. After removal of 5 bases from V and 4 bases from J, the junction contained 12 bases not matched to a gene. This CDR3 contains 16 residues. Per germline, CDR1 SQVTM and CDR2 ANQGSEA. The CDR3, as DNA: TGCAGCGTTTATACCGGGACAGGACTTCTTAATGAAAAACTGTTTTTT. Translating gives CSVYTGTGLLNEKLFF.

In regard to this clonotype: Just one base apart from a much larger clone, this may be a read error. In DNA form, the CDR3 reads TGCAGTGCTTCCGGGACAGGGATATCAGATACGCAGTATTTT. This gives the protein CSASGTGISDTQYF. V is TRBV20-1 and J is TRBJ2-3; TRBD1 matches at 9 bases. Trimming removed 5 bases from V and 4 bases from J; junction bases left unmatched: 7. In germline, CDR1 is DFQATT, CDR2 SNEGSKA (reference sequence). This CDR3 region has 14 residues.

In its sample, this clonotype was seen many times. This chain links TRBV20-1 with TRBJ2-7, with D unclear. The CDR3 loop spans 12 amino acids. With 4 bases removed from V and 0 bases from J, the gap between germline ends came to 7 bases. From germline, CDR1 is DFQATT and CDR2 SNEGSKA (reference sequence). CDR3 bases: TGCAGTGCTACTCTAGACTCCTACGAGCAGTACTTC. As protein: CSATLDSYEQYF.